Presented here are 25 T cell receptor beta chains from one specimen sequenced in a study of blood T cell repertoires in COVID-19. Using immunoSEQ multiplex PCR, the repertoire was profiled, and TCRdb retains in-frame clones only, with some absent. The sample lists more than 350,000 clones; approximately 88% were seen once. Sequenced: peripheral blood. The receptors come from a woman aged 30 to 39 with COVID-19, enrolled during active disease.

The chain recombines TRBV6-5 with TRBJ1-2, with 8 bases matching TRBD1. CDR3 length equals 12 residues. Germline trimming cut 8 bases from V and 11 bases from J; bases unmatched to any gene: 10. Germline CDR1 reads MNHEY; CDR2 reads SVGAGI. The CDR3 here is CASQGAVSRYTF. Here the CDR3 DNA reads TGTGCCAGCCAGGGGGCCGTGTCCAGATACACCTTC.

This rearrangement joins TRBV7-9 to TRBJ1-4; D is perhaps TRBD1 (6 bases). This CDR3 region has 13 residues. CDR1 and CDR2 from the germline V gene are SEHNR and FQNEAQ (reference sequence). Trimming shortened V by 5 bases and J by 7 bases, and 11 bases separated the two germline ends. This CDR3 is CASSPIRGEKLFF. CDR3 coding DNA: TGTGCCAGCAGCCCGATCAGGGGTGAAAAACTGTTTTTT.

V and J are TRBV5-6 and TRBJ2-3, with D perhaps matching TRBD2 (6 bases). V was shortened by 0 bases and J by 4 bases, with 12 bases between the two germline ends. CDR1 SGHDT and CDR2 YYEEEE come from the germline V gene. CDR3 size: 15 residues. CDR3 protein: CASSLAGREADTQYF. DNA of the CDR3: TGTGCCAGCAGCTTGGCCGGCAGGGAGGCAGATACGCAGTATTTT.

The rearrangement uses TRBV11-2 and TRBJ1-4; D possibly corresponds to TRBD1 (6 bases). CDR1 is SGHAT, CDR2 FQNNGV, per germline. There are 14 residues in the CDR3. V lost 5 bases, J lost 3 bases, and 10 bases lay in between. The CDR3 protein is CASSTWTANEKLFF. Written as DNA, the CDR3 is TGTGCCAGCAGCACGTGGACAGCTAATGAAAAACTGTTTTTT.

There are a few counts of this clone. The J gene is TRBJ1-1, the V gene TRBV18, with 8 bases identical to TRBD1. V was pared by 10 bases and J by 5 bases, with 12 bases of the junction left unmatched. This CDR3 has 14 residues. Germline-derived CDR1 and CDR2 are KGHSH and LQKENI. CDR3 coding DNA: TGTGCCACCGCCGGAGGAACAGGGGGAACTGAAGCTTTCTTT. It specifies CATAGGTGGTEAFF.

This sequence joins TRBV4-2 and TRBJ2-1; possible D gene TRBD2, 5 bases. CDR1 and CDR2 (germline): LGHNA, YNFKEQ. The CDR3 is 17 residues long. Deletions cut 0 bases from V and 0 bases from J, with 12 bases between. The CDR3 region is CASSQDSSGNSYNEQFF. The CDR3 DNA follows: TGTGCCAGCAGCCAAGATAGCTCGGGGAACTCCTACAATGAGCAGTTCTTC.

This chain connects TRBV27 to TRBJ2-3; no clear D gene. The CDR3 extends over 15 amino acids. Looked up from germline, CDR1 is MNHEY and CDR2 is SMNVEV (reference sequence). Between the trimmed V and J ends, which lost 0 bases and 3 bases, there was a span of 10 bases. The CDR3 region is CASSLSADNTDTQYF. The CDR3 DNA reads TGTGCCAGCAGTTTATCGGCAGATAATACAGATACGCAGTATTTT.

The rearrangement joins TRBV6-6 to TRBJ1-5; 9 bases fit TRBD1. CDR1 and CDR2 from the germline V gene are MNHNY and SVGAGI (reference sequence). Trimming cost V 5 bases and J 0 bases; bases outside gene matches: 17. The CDR3 sequence is 20 residues long. The DNA of the CDR3 is TGTGCCAGCAGTCCCTCCTTGGACAGGGGACGCCTATATAGCAATCAGCCCCAGCATTTT. It yields the protein CASSPSLDRGRLYSNQPQHF.

The gene calls are TRBV4-1 and TRBJ1-2; 7 nucleotides line up with TRBD1. From germline, CDR1 is MGHRA and CDR2 YSYEKL. V was pared by 0 bases and J by 7 bases, with 8 bases of the junction left unmatched. The CDR3 extends over 15 amino acids. The CDR3 DNA follows: TGCGCCAGCAGCCAAGATCGAGGCAGGGGGGTTGGCTACACCTTC. This codes for CASSQDRGRGVGYTF.

V is TRBV19 and J is TRBJ1-4, with D unclear. There are 14 residues in the CDR3. CDR1 and CDR2 (germline): LNHDA, SQIVND (reference sequence). V was cut by 4 bases and J by 8 bases, with 14 bases left in between. The CDR3 loop is CASSTDPLREKLFF. CDR3 nucleotides: TGTGCCAGTAGTACCGACCCACTACGGGAAAAACTGTTTTTT.

This clone appeared a single time. The CDR3 DNA sequence: TGTGCCAGCAGCCAAGCGGTCAGCGGCGAGCAGTTCTTC. This codes for CASSQAVSGEQFF. The V call is TRBV14, the J call TRBJ2-1, with a possible D match to TRBD2 (5 bases). This CDR3 has 13 residues. Germline assignment: CDR1 SGHDN and CDR2 FVKESK. Trimming cost V 1 base and J 10 bases, with 11 bases left between them.

V gene TRBV28 combines with J gene TRBJ2-7, with D possibly being TRBD2 (7 bases). Trimming removed 4 bases at V and 6 bases at J, with 16 bases between. Germline CDR1 and CDR2: MDHEN and SYDVKM. There are 14 residues in the CDR3. The CDR3 region is CASSWGAGVSEQYF. The DNA of the CDR3 is TGTGCCAGCAGTTGGGGGGCGGGGGTATCCGAGCAGTACTTC. Using reference TRBV28 and TRBJ2-7 for the parts outside the CDR3, the full variable domain is DVKVTQSSRYLVKRTGEKVFLECVQDMDHENMFWYRQDPGLGLRLIYFSYDVKMKEKGDIPEGYSVSREKKERFSLILESASTNQTSMYLCASSWGAGVSEQYFGPGTRLTVT.

J is TRBJ1-2 and V is TRBV14; D remains unclear. The CDR3 consists of 13 residues. The germline V gene has CDR1 SGHDN and CDR2 FVKESK. The germline V and J ends were trimmed by 3 bases and 10 bases, with 15 bases remaining between them. Here the CDR3 DNA reads TGTGCCAGCAGCCACCAAAGACAAGGAAACTACACCTTC. It is translated as CASSHQRQGNYTF.

The chain links TRBV11-2 to TRBJ1-3, with TRBD1 matching over 7 bases. Germline trimming cut 6 bases from V and 4 bases from J; bases unmatched to any gene: 3. The CDR3 totals 13 residues. Germline CDR1 is SGHAT and CDR2 is FQNNGV. CDR3 coding DNA: TGTGCCAGCAGACAGGGGTTGGGAAACACCATATATTTT. Its translation: CASRQGLGNTIYF. The full variable domain, in which reference TRBV11-2 and TRBJ1-3 provide the parts outside the CDR3, is EAGVAQSPRYKIIEKRQSVAFWCNPISGHATLYWYQQILGQGPKLLIQFQNNGVVDDSQLPKDRFSAERLKGVDSTLKIQPAKLEDSAVYLCASRQGLGNTIYFGEGSWLTVV.

This clone was detected a few times. The chain recombines TRBV9 with TRBJ2-2; 8 nucleotides agree with TRBD2. The CDR3 is made up of 16 amino acids. Germline V CDR1 and CDR2: SGDLS, YYNGEE. The V segment lost 2 bases and the J segment 1 base; nucleotides outside the gene matches: 4. The CDR3 coding sequence is TGTGCCAGCAGCGTGAGCGGGGGCAGGAACACCGGGGAGCTGTTTTTT. It encodes CASSVSGGRNTGELFF. The variable domain in full, completed from reference TRBV9 and TRBJ2-2, reads DSGVTQTPKHLITATGQRVTLRCSPRSGDLSVYWYQQSLDQGLQFLIQYYNGEERAKGNILERFSAQQFPDLHSELNLSSLELGDSALYFCASSVSGGRNTGELFFGEGSRLTVL.

This clone showed up just a few times. The chain uses TRBV30 and TRBJ1-1; 8 bases map to TRBD1. The CDR3 is 16 residues long. V trimming: 3 bases; J trimming: 1 base; junction bases outside the gene matches: 10. Germline CDR1 reads GTSNPN; CDR2 reads SVGIG (reference sequence). Here the CDR3 reads CAWRGAGGRPNTEAFF. Here the CDR3 DNA reads TGTGCCTGGAGGGGGGCAGGGGGCCGCCCGAACACTGAAGCTTTCTTT. The full variable domain, with the rest looked up from reference TRBV30 and TRBJ1-1, is SQTIHQWPATLVQPVGSPLSLECTVEGTSNPNLYWYRQAAGRGLQLLFYSVGIGQISSEVPQNLSASRPQDRQFILSSKKLLLSDSGFYLCAWRGAGGRPNTEAFFGQGTRLTVV.

The chain uses TRBV19 and TRBJ2-7, with TRBD1 matching over 9 bases. This CDR3 is 15 amino acids long. With 6 bases clipped from V and 5 bases from J, the junction kept 11 bases outside the gene matches. Germline-derived CDR1 and CDR2 are LNHDA and SQIVND (reference sequence). DNA of the CDR3: TGTGCCAGTAGCACCGGGACAGGGTATCGCCACGAGCAGTACTTC. Encoded protein: CASSTGTGYRHEQYF.

The chain joins TRBV24-1 to TRBJ2-3, with D perhaps matching TRBD1 (6 bases). Per germline, CDR1 KGHDR and CDR2 SFDVKD. The CDR3 covers 13 residues. V was clipped by 9 bases and J by 2 bases, with 11 bases between them. CDR3 sequence: CATYDRYTDTQYF. CDR3 sequence (DNA): TGTGCCACCTATGACAGGTACACAGATACGCAGTATTTT.

The chain combines TRBV7-2 with TRBJ2-2; D is uncertain. The CDR3 length is 12 residues. V dropped 5 bases and J dropped 3 bases, with 4 bases sitting between them. The germline gives CDR1 SGHTA, CDR2 FQGNSA. In DNA, the CDR3 is TGTGCCAGCAGCCTCGACACCGGGGAGCTGTTTTTT. It specifies CASSLDTGELFF. Variable domain in full (rest from reference TRBV7-2 and TRBJ2-2): GAGVSQSPSNKVTEKGKDVELRCDPISGHTALYWYRQSLGQGLEFLIYFQGNSAPDKSGLPSDRFSAERTGGSVSTLTIQRTQQEDSAVYLCASSLDTGELFFGEGSRLTVL.

The chain couples TRBV7-9 to TRBJ2-7; D perhaps matches TRBD2 (5 bases). CDR1 is SEHNR and CDR2 is FQNEAQ in the germline V gene (reference sequence). Trimming stripped 1 base from V and 3 bases from J, with 7 bases between. This CDR3 comprises 13 residues. CDR3 residues: CASSLGGRYEQYV. CDR3 DNA sequence: TGTGCCAGCAGCTTAGGCGGGCGCTACGAGCAGTACGTC.

The gene calls are TRBV3-1 (or the pseudogene TRBV3-2) and TRBJ2-7, with 13 bases matching TRBD2. Germline CDR1 LGHDT, CDR2 YNNKEL (reference sequence). This CDR3 contains 17 residues. The trim removed 0 bases at V and 2 bases at J, leaving 4 bases unmatched. CDR3 in amino acids: CASSQDGTSGEAYEQYV. The CDR3 coding sequence is TGTGCCAGCAGCCAAGATGGGACTAGCGGGGAGGCCTACGAGCAGTACGTC.

The genes are TRBV6-2 or TRBV6-3 and TRBJ2-1; the D is unclear. The CDR3 is 13 residues long. Trimming took 2 bases from V and 7 from J, leaving 9 bases between them. In germline, CDR1 is MNHEY, CDR2 SVGEGT. The CDR3 here is CASSYVGANEQFF. CDR3 nucleotides: TGTGCCAGCAGTTACGTCGGAGCAAATGAGCAGTTCTTC.

The CDR3 is CSGLAGAEYNEQFF. CDR3 in DNA: TGCAGCGGCCTAGCGGGAGCGGAATACAATGAGCAGTTCTTC. The J gene is TRBJ2-1, the V gene TRBV29-1, with 10 bases identical to TRBD2. With V trimmed by 7 bases and J by 4 bases, 7 bases remained unmatched. The CDR3 is made up of 14 amino acids. Germline V gives CDR1 SQVTM, CDR2 ANQGSEA.

The chain links TRBV6-5 to TRBJ1-1; D unresolved. Trimming cost V 0 bases and J 5 bases, with 16 bases left between them. The CDR3 contains 16 residues. Looked up from germline, CDR1 is MNHEY and CDR2 is SVGAGI. The CDR3 loop is CASSYSQRRQGTEAFF. The CDR3 DNA follows: TGTGCCAGCAGTTACTCGCAGCGGCGCCAAGGTACTGAAGCTTTCTTT.

J is TRBJ1-1 and V is TRBV29-1, with TRBD1 matching 7 bases. The CDR3 sequence is 13 residues long. The trim removed 6 bases at V and 0 bases at J, leaving 4 bases unmatched. The germline V gene encodes CDR1 SQVTM and CDR2 ANQGSEA. The CDR3 region has the DNA TGCAGCGTAATGGGACAGATGAACACTGAAGCTTTCTTT. This gives the protein CSVMGQMNTEAFF.